This is a list of T cell receptor beta chains from one sample in a study of blood T cell repertoires in COVID-19. Repertoires were generated with immunoSEQ multiplex PCR, while TCRdb's copy carries only in-frame clones and drops some. In the table there are roughly 260,000 clones, over 75% of which are singletons. The sequenced sample was peripheral blood. These receptors were obtained from a woman aged 50 to 60 with acute or convalescent COVID-19. CDR3s include the opening cysteine and the closing phenylalanine or tryptophan. The D gene is left open where the match is weak. Only some rows state a clone size, as once, few, many or a class for expanded clones.

size	V	D	J	CDR3	DNA
-	TRBV7-9	-	TRBJ2-3	CASSPLLDTQYF	TGTGCCAGCAGCCCCCTTTTAGATACGCAGTATTTT
-	TRBV4-1	TRBD2	TRBJ2-2	CASSQPTSGISWELFF	TGCGCCAGCAGCCAGCCAACTAGCGGGATTAGCTGGGAGCTGTTTTTT
-	TRBV18	TRBD2	TRBJ2-3	CASSPMGLAGTDTQYF	TGTGCCAGCTCACCAATGGGACTAGCGGGGACAGATACGCAGTATTTT
-	TRBV5-1	-	TRBJ1-1	CASRPGQWNTEAFF	TGCGCCAGCAGGCCCGGACAGTGGAACACTGAAGCTTTCTTT
few	TRBV7-2	-	TRBJ1-4	CASSLEGGDNEKLFF	TGTGCCAGCAGCTTAGAGGGGGGGGATAATGAAAAACTGTTTTTT
-	TRBV28	TRBD2	TRBJ2-5	CASSSLAGGPETQYF	TGTGCCAGCAGTTCCTTAGCGGGAGGGCCAGAGACCCAGTACTTC
once	TRBV4-2	-	TRBJ1-1	CASSQEVLVGHVNTEAFF	TGTGCCAGCAGCCAAGAGGTCTTGGTGGGACACGTGAACACTGAAGCTTTCTTT
-	TRBV28	TRBD1	TRBJ2-7	CASDDVWTGGREQYF	TGTGCCAGCGACGACGTTTGGACAGGGGGTCGCGAGCAGTACTTC
few	TRBV2	TRBD1	TRBJ1-5	CASSVDRGGDRNQPQHF	TGTGCCAGCAGTGTGGACAGGGGAGGGGACCGCAATCAGCCCCAGCATTTT
once	TRBV7-3	TRBD2	TRBJ2-1	CASSPRLAGPYNEQFF	TGTGCCAGCAGCCCCAGACTAGCGGGGCCATACAATGAGCAGTTCTTC
-	TRBV11-3	-	TRBJ2-1	CASSFGGTLPNEQFF	TGTGCCAGCAGCTTTGGCGGGACCCTACCCAATGAGCAGTTCTTC
-	TRBV24-1	-	TRBJ1-5	CATSDRDTSPQHF	TGTGCCACCAGTGATAGGGACACTTCGCCCCAGCATTTT
-	TRBV3-1/TRBV3-2	-	TRBJ2-1	CASRPSQGYEQFF	TGTGCCAGCAGGCCATCACAGGGCTATGAGCAGTTCTTC
-	TRBV7-3	TRBD2	TRBJ2-1	CASSINPGLATNNEQFF	TGTGCCAGCAGCATTAACCCGGGACTAGCGACCAACAATGAGCAGTTCTTC
-	TRBV7-9	TRBD1	TRBJ1-5	CASSSDRVHYQPQHF	TGTGCCAGCAGCTCGGACAGGGTGCATTATCAGCCCCAGCATTTT
-	TRBV7-2	-	TRBJ1-1	CASSFVNTEAFF	TGTGCCAGCAGCTTCGTCAACACTGAAGCTTTCTTT
-	TRBV14	-	TRBJ2-5	CASSHSGLRETQYF	TGTGCCAGCAGCCACTCAGGCCTCAGGGAGACCCAGTACTTC
few	TRBV28	-	TRBJ2-1	CASSLVSPYNEQFF	TGTGCCAGCAGTTTAGTGAGTCCCTACAATGAGCAGTTCTTC
-	TRBV5-4	TRBD1	TRBJ2-3	CASSSDRGGGTQYF	TGTGCCAGCAGCTCGGACAGGGGGGGAGGGACGCAGTATTTT
-	TRBV15	TRBD2	TRBJ2-7	CATSRQGTSGSSLGEQYF	TGTGCCACCAGCAGACAAGGGACTAGCGGGTCATCCCTCGGCGAGCAGTACTTC
-	TRBV19	TRBD1	TRBJ1-1	CASSADRGHNTEAFF	TGTGCCAGTAGTGCAGACAGGGGGCATAACACTGAAGCTTTCTTT
-	TRBV30	TRBD1	TRBJ1-1	CAWSLPDRRGTEAFF	TGTGCCTGGAGTCTACCGGACAGGAGGGGCACTGAAGCTTTCTTT
once	TRBV5-1	TRBD1	TRBJ1-4	CASSLQGAPEKLFF	TGCGCCAGCAGCTTACAGGGGGCGCCCGAAAAACTGTTTTTT
-	TRBV12-3/TRBV12-4	-	TRBJ2-7	CASSFAPYEQYF	TGTGCCAGCAGTTTCGCGCCCTACGAGCAGTACTTC
-	TRBV7-8	TRBD2	TRBJ2-2	CASSRTSSVYTGELFF	TGTGCCAGCAGCCGGACTAGCAGCGTTTACACCGGGGAGCTGTTTTTT
-	TRBV28	TRBD1	TRBJ1-6	CASSSPGQGNSPLHF	TGTGCCAGCAGTTCCCCGGGACAGGGAAATTCACCCCTCCACTTT
once	TRBV20-1	-	TRBJ2-3	CSASVGLGGPPDTQYF	TGCAGTGCTAGTGTGGGTCTGGGAGGCCCTCCAGATACGCAGTATTTT
few	TRBV7-9	TRBD1	TRBJ1-2	CASSPQTGTGYTF	TGTGCCAGCAGCCCCCAGACAGGGACCGGCTACACCTTC
-	TRBV28	TRBD1	TRBJ1-1	CASSLANTGGTEAFF	TGTGCCAGCAGTTTAGCAAATACAGGGGGGACTGAAGCTTTCTTT
-	TRBV11-3	-	TRBJ2-5	CASSFLQETQYF	TGTGCCAGCAGCTTCCTACAAGAGACCCAGTACTTC
-	TRBV28	-	TRBJ2-3	CASSQSGALGDTQYF	TGTGCCAGCAGTCAAAGCGGAGCTTTGGGAGATACGCAGTATTTT
-	TRBV27	TRBD1	TRBJ2-5	CASRTLRGQETQYF	TGTGCCAGCCGTACTCTCAGGGGGCAAGAGACCCAGTACTTC
-	TRBV28	TRBD1	TRBJ2-3	CASSSAWDRNTDTQYF	TGTGCCAGCAGTTCCGCTTGGGACAGGAACACAGATACGCAGTATTTT
-	TRBV9	-	TRBJ2-7	CASSVDYGRASEQYF	TGTGCCAGCAGCGTAGATTACGGGAGAGCGTCCGAGCAGTACTTC
few	TRBV5-5	-	TRBJ2-7	CASSQQGDSYEQYF	TGTGCCAGCAGCCAACAGGGTGACTCCTACGAGCAGTACTTC